The rows below give T cell receptor beta chains drawn from one sample of a study of PD-1 blockade in mismatch repair-deficient tumors. Sequencing used immunoSEQ multiplex PCR; TCRdb keeps in-frame clones, though not all of them. The sample holds about 100,000 clones, 82% seen once. Sample: peripheral blood, taken roughly 36 weeks after starting pembrolizumab. The origin of the receptors is an adult with mismatch repair-deficient cancer. The CDR3 runs from the conserved cysteine through the conserved F or W. D genes are given only for firm matches. Not every row has a clone size; where given, it reads once, few, many or a size class.

CASSFADTQYF TGCGCCAGCAGCTTTGCAGATACGCAGTATTTT TRBV5-1 . TRBJ2-3 .
CASSPGDNYRKAFF TGTGCCAGCAGTCCAGGGGACAACTACCGGAAAGCTTTCTTT TRBV27 . TRBJ1-1 .
CASSPPIRLAENEQYF TGTGCCAGCAGCCCTCCGATTAGGCTAGCGGAAAACGAGCAGTACTTC TRBV11-3 TRBD2 TRBJ2-7 .
CSAGAGNTEAFF TGCAGCGCCGGGGCCGGAAACACTGAAGCTTTCTTT TRBV29-1 . TRBJ1-1 .
CASSLGWGSGNTIYF TGTGCCAGCAGCCTAGGGTGGGGCTCTGGAAACACCATATATTTT TRBV9 . TRBJ1-3 .
CASSLGQLISGNTIYF TGTGCCAGCAGCTTAGGACAGCTAATCTCTGGAAACACCATATATTTT TRBV11-3 . TRBJ1-3 .
CASSGLAGETRETQYF TGTGCCAGCAGTGGACTAGCGGGAGAAACTCGGGAGACCCAGTACTTC TRBV2 TRBD2 TRBJ2-5 .
CASSEGPGRGYLNQPQHF TGTGCCAGCAGTGAGGGGCCGGGCAGGGGCTACCTCAATCAGCCCCAGCATTTT TRBV2 . TRBJ1-5 .
CAWRAGAGGRETQYF TGTGCCTGGAGGGCCGGAGCGGGGGGGCGAGAGACCCAGTACTTC TRBV30 TRBD2 TRBJ2-5 .
CASKMTSTDTQYF TGTGCCAGCAAAATGACTAGCACAGATACGCAGTATTTT TRBV5-8 . TRBJ2-3 .
CASNRDRGTYEQYF TGTGCCAGCAACCGGGACAGGGGAACCTACGAGCAGTACTTC TRBV2 TRBD1 TRBJ2-7 .
CASSPQGDIQYF TGTGCCAGCAGTCCACAGGGGGACATTCAGTACTTC TRBV7-9 TRBD1 TRBJ2-4 .
CASSLEREGTDTQYF TGTGCCAGCAGTTTAGAGCGGGAGGGTACAGATACGCAGTATTTT TRBV27 TRBD2 TRBJ2-3 .
CAGSQRWGTQGQPQHF TGTGCCGGCAGCCAACGATGGGGGACCCAAGGTCAGCCCCAGCATTTT TRBV4-2 . TRBJ1-5 .
CASSVGLLRGAGVNKGGTDTQYF TGTGCCAGCAGCGTAGGCCTCCTACGGGGCGCGGGAGTTAATAAAGGAGGCACAGATACGCAGTATTTT TRBV9 TRBD2 TRBJ2-3 .
CASSWSYGYTF TGTGCCAGCAGCTGGTCTTATGGCTACACCTTC TRBV5-8 . TRBJ1-2 .
CASSLGGTGRTEAFF TGTGCCAGCAGCTTAGGGGGGACAGGGCGCACTGAAGCTTTCTTT TRBV11-3 TRBD1 TRBJ1-1 .
CASSGDTHSNYGYTF TGTGCCAGCAGCGGGGACACCCATTCTAACTATGGCTACACCTTC TRBV6-6 . TRBJ1-2 .
CASSRTSGNANTGELFF TGTGCCAGCAGTAGGACTAGCGGGAACGCGAACACCGGGGAGCTGTTTTTT TRBV7-9 TRBD2 TRBJ2-2 few
CSVATAMNTEAFF TGCAGCGTGGCGACAGCTATGAACACTGAAGCTTTCTTT TRBV29-1 . TRBJ1-1 .
CASSQGLAGALSYEQYF TGCGCCAGCAGCCAAGGGCTAGCGGGAGCCCTCTCCTACGAGCAGTACTTC TRBV4-3 TRBD2 TRBJ2-7 .
CASSDLTGGDVGYTF TGTGCCAGCAGCGATCTGACAGGGGGGGATGTTGGCTACACCTTC TRBV2 TRBD1 TRBJ1-2 .
CASSLRGETQYF TGTGCCAGCAGCTTAAGGGGAGAGACCCAGTACTTC TRBV11-2 . TRBJ2-5 few
CSVEHGRRRATDTQYF TGCAGCGTTGAACACGGACGCCGCCGGGCCACAGATACGCAGTATTTT TRBV29-1 . TRBJ2-3 .
CASSEPTGSYEQYF TGTGCCAGCTCAGAGCCGACCGGCTCCTACGAGCAGTACTTC TRBV18 . TRBJ2-7 .
CASITDRTGNTIYF TGTGCCAGCATTACGGACAGGACTGGAAACACCATATATTTT TRBV6-5 TRBD1 TRBJ1-3 few
CASSRWAISLFYEQYF TGTGCCAGCAGCCGTTGGGCTATCTCTCTTTTCTACGAGCAGTACTTC TRBV7-8 . TRBJ2-7 .
CASSQGTFTDTQYF TGTGCCAGTAGTCAAGGGACTTTCACAGATACGCAGTATTTT TRBV19 . TRBJ2-3 .
CATSSGSEGAFYGYTF TGTGCCACCAGCAGTGGTTCCGAGGGGGCATTCTATGGCTACACCTTC TRBV15 TRBD1 TRBJ1-2 .
CASSLRAGDTEAFF TGTGCCAGCAGTCTCAGGGCCGGGGACACTGAAGCTTTCTTT TRBV6-1 . TRBJ1-1 .
CASSPLDWRSGGYTF TGTGCCAGCAGCCCCTTGGACTGGCGTTCTGGTGGCTACACCTTC TRBV11-2 . TRBJ1-2 .
CASSRTGYAEAFF TGTGCCAGCAGCAGGACAGGGTACGCTGAAGCTTTCTTT TRBV6-5 TRBD1 TRBJ1-1 .
CASSLTPRGGEQYF TGTGCCAGCAGCTTAACCCCCCGGGGGGGTGAGCAGTACTTC TRBV7-2 TRBD2 TRBJ2-7 .
CASSLEGLAGADTQYF TGTGCCAGCAGCTTAGAGGGACTAGCGGGAGCAGATACGCAGTATTTT TRBV7-9 TRBD2 TRBJ2-3 .
CASSGQGWDTQYF TGTGCCAGCAGTGGACAGGGGTGGGATACGCAGTATTTT TRBV6-1 TRBD1 TRBJ2-3 once
CASRQGTFQETQYF TGCGCCAGCAGACAGGGGACATTCCAAGAGACCCAGTACTTC TRBV10-2 TRBD1 TRBJ2-5 .
CASSRTGSNTEAFF TGTGCCAGCAGTCGAACAGGATCGAACACTGAAGCTTTCTTT TRBV11-3 . TRBJ1-1 .
CASSMKGSGNTIYF TGTGCCAGTAGTATGAAGGGGTCTGGAAACACCATATATTTT TRBV19 . TRBJ1-3 .
CASAESGRETYEQYF TGTGCCAGCGCCGAAAGTGGACGGGAGACCTACGAGCAGTACTTC TRBV6-1 . TRBJ2-7 .
CASSLFGWTSGDTDTQYF TGCGCCAGCAGCTTGTTCGGGTGGACTAGCGGGGACACAGATACGCAGTATTTT TRBV5-1 TRBD2 TRBJ2-3 .
CASSLVRGKNTGELFF TGTGCCAGCAGCTTAGTCAGGGGGAAGAACACCGGGGAGCTGTTTTTT TRBV7-9 TRBD1 TRBJ2-2 .
CASRYRQGSQPQHF TGTGCCAGCAGATACCGACAGGGGAGTCAGCCCCAGCATTTT TRBV27 TRBD1 TRBJ1-5 .
CASSQLAGGSSYNEQFF TGTGCCAGCTCACAACTAGCGGGAGGCTCCTCCTACAATGAGCAGTTCTTC TRBV18 TRBD2 TRBJ2-1 .
CASSPRGGTSSYNEQFF TGTGCCAGCTCACCCCGGGGTGGCACGAGCTCCTACAATGAGCAGTTCTTC TRBV18 . TRBJ2-1 .
CASSLDGGSFNEQFF TGTGCCAGCAGCTTAGATGGCGGGAGCTTCAATGAGCAGTTCTTC TRBV11-2 TRBD2 TRBJ2-1 few
CASTFRRGSSNTEAFF TGTGCCAGCACTTTTCGAAGGGGCTCATCGAACACTGAAGCTTTCTTT TRBV2 . TRBJ1-1 .
CASSHPDSPRPGGFQETQYF TGCGCCAGCAGCCACCCGGACAGCCCCAGGCCGGGAGGGTTTCAAGAGACCCAGTACTTC TRBV4-1 TRBD2 TRBJ2-5 .
CSVRLADKNIQYF TGCAGCGTCAGACTAGCGGATAAAAACATTCAGTACTTC TRBV29-1 TRBD2 TRBJ2-4 .
CASSLEGTPTPEQYF TGCGCCAGCAGCTTGGAGGGGACACCCACCCCCGAGCAGTACTTC TRBV5-1 . TRBJ2-7 .
CASNRGAGPYEQYF TGTGCCAGTAACAGGGGGGCAGGGCCCTACGAGCAGTACTTC TRBV19 TRBD1 TRBJ2-7 few
CAWDGYNEQFF TGTGCCTGGGACGGCTACAATGAGCAGTTCTTC TRBV30 . TRBJ2-1 .
CASSPGLAGAAPPAQYF TGTGCCAGCAGCCCGGGACTAGCGGGAGCCGCGCCTCCAGCGCAGTATTTT TRBV5-4 TRBD2 TRBJ2-3 .
CASSSDPRTDTQYF TGTGCCAGCAGCTCGGATCCCCGCACAGATACGCAGTATTTT TRBV7-9 . TRBJ2-3 .